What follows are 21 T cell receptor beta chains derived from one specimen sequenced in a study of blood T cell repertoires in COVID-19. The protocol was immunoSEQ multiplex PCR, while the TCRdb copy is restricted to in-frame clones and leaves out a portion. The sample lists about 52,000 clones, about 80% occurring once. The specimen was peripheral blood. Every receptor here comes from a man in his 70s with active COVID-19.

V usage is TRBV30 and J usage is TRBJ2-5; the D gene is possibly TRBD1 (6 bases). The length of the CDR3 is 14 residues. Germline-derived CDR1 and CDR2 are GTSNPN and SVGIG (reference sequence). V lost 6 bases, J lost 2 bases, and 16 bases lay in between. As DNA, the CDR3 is TGTGCCTGCAAAGACAGGTCCAAACAAGAGACCCAGTACTTC. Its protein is CACKDRSKQETQYF. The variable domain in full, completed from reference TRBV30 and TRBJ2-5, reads SQTIHQWPATLVQPVGSPLSLECTVEGTSNPNLYWYRQAAGRGLQLLFYSVGIGQISSEVPQNLSASRPQDRQFILSSKKLLLSDSGFYLCACKDRSKQETQYFGPGTRLLVL.

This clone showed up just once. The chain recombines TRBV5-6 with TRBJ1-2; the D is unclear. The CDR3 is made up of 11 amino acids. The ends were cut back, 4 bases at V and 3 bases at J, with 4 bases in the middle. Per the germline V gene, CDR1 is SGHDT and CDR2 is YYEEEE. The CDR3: CASSQYYGYTF. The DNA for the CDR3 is TGTGCCAGCAGCCAATACTATGGCTACACCTTC.

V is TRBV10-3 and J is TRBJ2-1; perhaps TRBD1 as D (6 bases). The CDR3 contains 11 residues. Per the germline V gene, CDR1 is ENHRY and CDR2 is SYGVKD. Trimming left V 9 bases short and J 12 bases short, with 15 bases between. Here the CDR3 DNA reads TGTGCCATTGGACCAGGGGCAGGGCAGTTCTTC. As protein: CAIGPGAGQFF.

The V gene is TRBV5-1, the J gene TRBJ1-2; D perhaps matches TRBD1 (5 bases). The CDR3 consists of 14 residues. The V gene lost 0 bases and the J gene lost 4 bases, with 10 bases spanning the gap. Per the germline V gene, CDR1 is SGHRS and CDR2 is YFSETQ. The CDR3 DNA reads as TGCGCCAGCAGCTTGGAAGGGGTGGGCTATGGCTACACCTTC. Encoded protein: CASSLEGVGYGYTF.

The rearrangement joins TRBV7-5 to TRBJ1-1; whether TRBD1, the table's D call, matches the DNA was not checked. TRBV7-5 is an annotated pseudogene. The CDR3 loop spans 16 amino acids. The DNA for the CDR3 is TGTGTCAGAAGCTCTCACAGGGGGCCGGGGGACACTGAAGCTTTCTTT. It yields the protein CVRSSHRGPGDTEAFF.

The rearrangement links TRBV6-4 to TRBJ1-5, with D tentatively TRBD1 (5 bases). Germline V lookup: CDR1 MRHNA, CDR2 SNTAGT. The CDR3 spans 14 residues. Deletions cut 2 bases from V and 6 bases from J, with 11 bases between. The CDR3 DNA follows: TGTGCCAGCAGTGACGGGGGGGTACGTCAGCCCCAGCATTTT. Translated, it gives CASSDGGVRQPQHF.

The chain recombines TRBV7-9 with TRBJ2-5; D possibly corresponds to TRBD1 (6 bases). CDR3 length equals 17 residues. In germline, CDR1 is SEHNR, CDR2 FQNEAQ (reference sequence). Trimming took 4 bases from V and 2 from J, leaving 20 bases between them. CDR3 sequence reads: CASSSWVLDRKQETQYF. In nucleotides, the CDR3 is TGTGCCAGCAGCTCCTGGGTTTTGGACAGAAAACAAGAGACCCAGTACTTC.

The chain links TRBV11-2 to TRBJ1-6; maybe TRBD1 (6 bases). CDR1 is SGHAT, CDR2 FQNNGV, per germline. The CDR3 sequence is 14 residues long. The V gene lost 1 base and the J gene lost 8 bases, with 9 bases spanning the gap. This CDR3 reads CASSLGSGDSPLHF. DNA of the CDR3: TGTGCCAGCAGCTTAGGGTCAGGGGATTCACCCCTCCACTTT.

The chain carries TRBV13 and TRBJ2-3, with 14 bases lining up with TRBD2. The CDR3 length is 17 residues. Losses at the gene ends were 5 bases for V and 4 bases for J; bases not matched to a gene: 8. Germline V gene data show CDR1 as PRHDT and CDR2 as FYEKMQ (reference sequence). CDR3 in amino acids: CASSGLTSGGASDTQYF. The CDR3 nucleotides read TGTGCCAGCAGCGGATTGACTAGCGGGGGGGCCTCAGATACGCAGTATTTT.

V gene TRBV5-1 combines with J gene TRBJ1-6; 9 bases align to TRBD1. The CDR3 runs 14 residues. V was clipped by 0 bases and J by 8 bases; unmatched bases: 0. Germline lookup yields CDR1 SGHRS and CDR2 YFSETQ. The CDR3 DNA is TGCGCCAGCAGCTTGGGACAGGGGGATTCACCCCTCCACTTT. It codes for CASSLGQGDSPLHF.

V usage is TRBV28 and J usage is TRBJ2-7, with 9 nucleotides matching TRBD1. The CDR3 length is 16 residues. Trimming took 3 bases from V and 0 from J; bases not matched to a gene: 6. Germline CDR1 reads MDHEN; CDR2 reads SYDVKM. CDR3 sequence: CASSLPGTGPSYEQYF. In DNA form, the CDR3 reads TGTGCCAGCAGTTTGCCCGGGACAGGGCCCTCCTACGAGCAGTACTTC.

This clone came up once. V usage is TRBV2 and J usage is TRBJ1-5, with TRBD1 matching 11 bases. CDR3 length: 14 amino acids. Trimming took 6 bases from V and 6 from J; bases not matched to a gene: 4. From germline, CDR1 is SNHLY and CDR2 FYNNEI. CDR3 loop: CASRAGTGGQPQHF. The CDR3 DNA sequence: TGTGCCAGCAGGGCCGGGACAGGGGGTCAGCCCCAGCATTTT.

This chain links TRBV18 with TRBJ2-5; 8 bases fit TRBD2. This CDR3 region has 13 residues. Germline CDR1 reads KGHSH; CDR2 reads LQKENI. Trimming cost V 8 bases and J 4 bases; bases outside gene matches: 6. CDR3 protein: CASQPGLGETQYF. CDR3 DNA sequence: TGTGCCAGCCAACCGGGACTAGGAGAGACCCAGTACTTC.

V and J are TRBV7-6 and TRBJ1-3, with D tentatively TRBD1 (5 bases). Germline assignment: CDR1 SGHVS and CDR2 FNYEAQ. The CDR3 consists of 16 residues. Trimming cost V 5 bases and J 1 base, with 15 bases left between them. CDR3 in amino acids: CASSVSSRESGNTIYF. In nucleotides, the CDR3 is TGTGCCAGCAGCGTTAGTAGCAGGGAATCTGGAAACACCATATATTTT.

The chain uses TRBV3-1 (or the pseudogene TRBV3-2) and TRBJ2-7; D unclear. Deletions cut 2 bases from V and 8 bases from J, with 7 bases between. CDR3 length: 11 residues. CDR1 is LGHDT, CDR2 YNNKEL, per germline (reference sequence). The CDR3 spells CASSQLEKQYF. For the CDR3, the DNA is TGTGCCAGCAGCCAACTCGAGAAGCAGTACTTC.

CDR3 nucleotides: TGTGCCACCAGTGATCCGGGACAGGGGAGGAATGAGCAGTTCTTC. Translating it yields CATSDPGQGRNEQFF. J is TRBJ2-1 and V is TRBV24-1; 10 bases match TRBD1. The germline V gene has CDR1 KGHDR and CDR2 SFDVKD. The CDR3 has 15 amino acids. The junction had 5 bases not matched to a gene; V was cut back by 3 bases and J by 7 bases.

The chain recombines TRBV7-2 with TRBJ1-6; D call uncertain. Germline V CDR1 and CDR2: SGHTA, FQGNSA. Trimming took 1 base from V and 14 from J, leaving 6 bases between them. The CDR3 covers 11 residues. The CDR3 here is CASSLGVALHF. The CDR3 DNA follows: TGTGCCAGCAGCTTAGGAGTGGCCCTCCACTTT.

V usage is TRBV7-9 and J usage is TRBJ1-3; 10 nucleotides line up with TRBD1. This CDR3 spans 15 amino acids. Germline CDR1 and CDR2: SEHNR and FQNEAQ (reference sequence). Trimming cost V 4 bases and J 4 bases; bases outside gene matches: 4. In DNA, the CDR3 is TGTGCCAGCAGCTCCGACAGGGGGCCAGGAAACACCATATATTTT. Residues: CASSSDRGPGNTIYF.

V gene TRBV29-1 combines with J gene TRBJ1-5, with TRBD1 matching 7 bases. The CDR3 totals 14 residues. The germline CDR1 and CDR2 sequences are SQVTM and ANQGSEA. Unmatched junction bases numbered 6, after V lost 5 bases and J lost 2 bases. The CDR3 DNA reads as TGCAGCGTTCGACAGGGACTGGGCAATCAGCCCCAGCATTTT. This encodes CSVRQGLGNQPQHF.

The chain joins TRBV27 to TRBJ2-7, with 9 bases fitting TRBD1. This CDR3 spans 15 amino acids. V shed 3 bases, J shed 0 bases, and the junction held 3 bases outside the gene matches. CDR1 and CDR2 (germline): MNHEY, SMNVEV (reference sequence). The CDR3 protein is CASSLTGGSSYEQYF. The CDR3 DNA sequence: TGTGCCAGCAGTTTGACAGGGGGGAGCTCCTACGAGCAGTACTTC.

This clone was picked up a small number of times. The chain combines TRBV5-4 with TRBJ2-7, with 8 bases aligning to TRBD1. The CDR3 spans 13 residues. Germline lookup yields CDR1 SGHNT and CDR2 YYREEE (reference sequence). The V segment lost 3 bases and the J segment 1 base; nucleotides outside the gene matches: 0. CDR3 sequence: CASSWTGSYEQYF. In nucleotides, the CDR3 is TGTGCCAGCAGCTGGACAGGGTCCTACGAGCAGTACTTC.